These 18 T cell receptor beta chains originate from one sample sequenced in a study of control samples from healthy donors and cancer patients. This table comes from immunoSEQ multiplex PCR, and its TCRdb copy is limited to in-frame clones, with some not included. This table has roughly 200,000 clones, roughly nine tenths appearing once. Sequencing was carried out using blood. The source is a man between 25 and 39 years old in good health.

The chain is built from TRBV5-1 and TRBJ2-3; D is perhaps TRBD1 (6 bases). Germline V gene sequence: CDR1 SGHRS, CDR2 YFSETQ. The CDR3 is 15 amino acids. The ends were cut back, 1 base at V and 3 bases at J, with 12 bases in the middle. In DNA, the CDR3 is TGCGCCAGCAGCTTGTCAGGGGTAGGGACAGATACGCAGTATTTT. It specifies CASSLSGVGTDTQYF. The full variable domain, completed using reference TRBV5-1 and TRBJ2-3, is KAGVTQTPRYLIKTRGQQVTLSCSPISGHRSVSWYQQTPGQGLQFLFEYFSETQRNKGNFPGRFSGRQFSNSRSEMNVSTLELGDSALYLCASSLSGVGTDTQYFGPGTRLTVL.

This clone was detected only once. The chain recombines TRBV10-1 with TRBJ1-6; D call uncertain. Germline V gene sequence: CDR1 WNHNN, CDR2 SYGVQD (reference sequence). Trimming pared 0 bases from V and 7 bases from J, leaving 10 bases between. This CDR3 is built from 15 residues. The CDR3 DNA follows: TGCGCCAGCAGTGAGTCGTCGACGGTGAATTCACCCCTCCACTTT. Translation: CASSESSTVNSPLHF.

This chain joins TRBV18 and TRBJ2-1; 8 bases align to TRBD2. The CDR3 runs 16 residues. CDR1 is KGHSH and CDR2 is LQKENI in the germline V gene. Unmatched junction bases numbered 5, after V lost 2 bases and J lost 2 bases. CDR3 DNA sequence: TGTGCCAGCTCACCAGGCGGGGGGTACACCTACAATGAGCAGTTCTTC. Translation: CASSPGGGYTYNEQFF.

This clone was seen only once. The chain recombines TRBV7-2 with TRBJ2-1, with D uncertain. V was pared by 4 bases and J by 2 bases, with 6 bases between. The CDR3 covers 13 residues. Germline V CDR1 and CDR2: SGHTA, FQGNSA. CDR3 amino acids: CASSSPAYNEQFF. CDR3 sequence (DNA): TGTGCCAGCAGCTCTCCCGCCTACAATGAGCAGTTCTTC. Full variable domain (rest looked up from reference TRBV7-2 and TRBJ2-1): GAGVSQSPSNKVTEKGKDVELRCDPISGHTALYWYRQSLGQGLEFLIYFQGNSAPDKSGLPSDRFSAERTGGSVSTLTIQRTQQEDSAVYLCASSSPAYNEQFFGPGTRLTVL.

As DNA, the CDR3 is TGCGCCAGCGAAACAGGGCAAGGATTGATGAACACTGAAGCTTTCTTT. The encoded protein is CASETGQGLMNTEAFF. The rearrangement links TRBV5-1 to TRBJ1-1; TRBD1 is a possible D gene (6 bases). CDR3 length equals 16 residues. The V gene lost 7 bases and the J gene lost 0 bases, with 19 bases spanning the gap. The germline CDR1 and CDR2 sequences are SGHRS and YFSETQ. The variable domain in full, completed from reference TRBV5-1 and TRBJ1-1, reads KAGVTQTPRYLIKTRGQQVTLSCSPISGHRSVSWYQQTPGQGLQFLFEYFSETQRNKGNFPGRFSGRQFSNSRSEMNVSTLELGDSALYLCASETGQGLMNTEAFFGQGTRLTVV.

V and J are TRBV2 and TRBJ2-4; D may be TRBD1 (6 bases). The ends were cut back, 6 bases at V and 2 bases at J, with 17 bases in the middle. CDR1 SNHLY and CDR2 FYNNEI come from the germline V gene. This CDR3 comprises 16 residues. CDR3: CASSQGQLLSKNIQYF. The DNA of the CDR3 is TGTGCCAGCAGCCAGGGACAACTTCTGTCCAAAAACATTCAGTACTTC.

The rearrangement uses TRBV21-1 and TRBJ2-3; the listed D gene, TRBD2, was not tested against the DNA. TRBV21-1 is a pseudogene. The CDR3 has 17 residues. This chain's CDR3 is CASRNGVAGGDGDTQYF. The CDR3 DNA is TGTGCCAGCAGGAACGGAGTAGCGGGGGGAGATGGAGATACGCAGTATTTT.

This clone was counted once. V is TRBV4-1 and J is TRBJ2-3; 7 bases match TRBD1. CDR3 length: 15 amino acids. Germline CDR1 MGHRA, CDR2 YSYEKL. J was trimmed by 3 bases and V by 4 bases; bases with no gene match: 7. The chain's CDR3 is CASSPLPGGTDTQYF. DNA of the CDR3: TGCGCCAGCAGCCCGTTACCAGGGGGAACAGATACGCAGTATTTT.

V is TRBV5-4 and J is TRBJ1-4; D is perhaps TRBD1 (5 bases). The CDR3 is made up of 13 amino acids. Per germline, CDR1 SGHNT and CDR2 YYREEE (reference sequence). The V and J ends lost 6 bases and 3 bases respectively, with 9 bases between them. The CDR3 spells CASNGGPNEKLFF. CDR3 nucleotide sequence: TGTGCCAGCAATGGGGGACCTAATGAAAAACTGTTTTTT.

The chain is built from TRBV6-5 and TRBJ1-2, with D hard to call. CDR3 length: 11 residues. V dropped 5 bases and J dropped 4 bases, with 5 bases sitting between them. The V gene's germline CDR1 is MNHEY and CDR2 SVGAGI. The CDR3 loop is CASSLGYGYTF. Written as DNA, the CDR3 is TGTGCCAGCAGTCTCGGCTATGGCTACACCTTC.

This chain uses TRBV11-3 with TRBJ2-1; 12 nucleotides match TRBD2. Trimming took 1 base from V and 9 from J; bases not matched to a gene: 7. The CDR3 runs to 16 residues. Looked up from germline, CDR1 is SGHNT and CDR2 is YENEEA. CDR3 residues: CASSLASSGGAIEQFF. DNA for the CDR3: TGTGCCAGCAGCTTAGCGTCTAGCGGGGGGGCCATTGAGCAGTTCTTC.

This clone was observed a single time. The chain couples TRBV30 to TRBJ1-1; TRBD1 agrees at 7 bases. The CDR3 totals 14 residues. The V gene end was trimmed by 7 bases and the J gene end by 7 bases; junction bases not matched to a gene: 15. Germline lookup yields CDR1 GTSNPN and CDR2 SVGIG (reference sequence). Here the CDR3 DNA reads TGTGCCTACTCAGACAGGGCCGGTGATCTTGAAGCTTTCTTT. It codes for CAYSDRAGDLEAFF.

The chain couples TRBV30 to TRBJ1-3, with 8 bases that match TRBD1. The J segment lost 4 bases and the V segment lost 2 bases, leaving 4 bases of the junction unmatched. The CDR3 runs 14 residues. From germline, CDR1 is GTSNPN and CDR2 SVGIG (reference sequence). Written as DNA, the CDR3 is TGTGCCTGGAGTCTGACAGGGGTGGGAAACACCATATATTTT. Protein sequence: CAWSLTGVGNTIYF.

The J gene is TRBJ1-4, the V gene TRBV5-1, with TRBD1 as a possible D gene (5 bases). The germline V gene encodes CDR1 SGHRS and CDR2 YFSETQ. The V end lost 4 bases, the J end lost 0 bases, and 10 bases lay between the germline ends. This CDR3 comprises 15 residues. CDR3 in DNA: TGCGCCAGCAGCAGGGACCGTGCAACTAATGAAAAACTGTTTTTT. It encodes CASSRDRATNEKLFF.

The CDR3 here is CASSTGTGGGYTF. DNA of the CDR3: TGTGCCAGTAGTACCGGGACAGGGGGAGGCTACACCTTC. V gene TRBV19 combines with J gene TRBJ1-2, with TRBD1 identical over 11 bases. With V trimmed by 4 bases and J by 8 bases, 3 bases remained unmatched. Germline V gives CDR1 LNHDA, CDR2 SQIVND (reference sequence). The CDR3 has 13 amino acids.

The chain is built from TRBV28 and TRBJ1-5, with D hard to call. Trimming took 4 bases from V and 0 from J, leaving 10 bases between them. The CDR3 runs to 15 residues. The germline V gene has CDR1 MDHEN and CDR2 SYDVKM. In DNA form, the CDR3 reads TGTGCCAGCAGTTCTAGGGTTTCTAGCAATCAGCCCCAGCATTTT. Protein: CASSSRVSSNQPQHF.

V usage is TRBV7-9 and J usage is TRBJ2-7, with TRBD2 matching 9 bases. Germline V CDR1 and CDR2: SEHNR, FQNEAQ (reference sequence). V lost 5 bases to trimming and J lost 0 bases; unmatched junction nucleotides: 5. The CDR3 spans 15 residues. The CDR3 spells CASSLSGGDSYEQYF. CDR3 nucleotides: TGTGCCAGCAGCCTTAGCGGGGGCGACTCCTACGAGCAGTACTTC.

The chain combines TRBV29-1 with TRBJ1-5, with D maybe TRBD1 (5 bases). V dropped 7 bases and J dropped 4 bases, with 20 bases sitting between them. The germline CDR1 and CDR2 sequences are SQVTM and ANQGSEA. The CDR3 runs to 15 residues. Here the CDR3 DNA reads TGCAGCGCCCTCGGGGGAAGAAGATCAAATCAGCCCCAGCATTTT. It yields the protein CSALGGRRSNQPQHF.